This record concerns one T cell receptor beta chain sequence. Its antigen has not been determined. Within one base of it there is no much larger clone, and no base qualities were kept. Taken from cysteine to phenylalanine, the CDR3 has 13 residues. The only DNA kept is the CDR3, 39 bases in frame from the first base. CDR1 and CDR2 were assigned from the germline V gene (reference sequence) as MNHEY and SMNVEV. The junction shows trimming of 3 bases on V and 5 bases on J, plus 8 bases between the germline ends. The immunoSEQ Assay, a bias-controlled multiplex PCR, was used to amplify TCRbeta CDR3 regions from genomic DNA. For the original study's pipeline: The number of nucleated cells in each sample was estimated by amplification of reference gene primers within the assay. Sequence reads were collapsed and filtered to measure the absolute abundance of every unique TCRbeta CDR3 rearrangement. Productive Simpson clonality was computed per sample as the square root of Simpson's diversity index over productive rearrangements. TCRdb mirrors the immuneACCESS table, restricted to in-frame sequences. Some clones are absent from its copies; in checked studies, under half trace to an unresolved V gene, and the reason for the others is unknown. That table gives V, J and clone size, and the DNA gave D and trimming. The sample table shows about 210,000 clones, and about four fifths are seen once. Approximately 2.9% of the sample is taken by the ten largest.

The data stem from a study of blood T cell repertoires in COVID-19 (dated by TCRdb to the early 2020s). Notes on the research overall: Collaborator samples came from the United States, Italy and Spain and covered acute and convalescent phases of COVID-19. Where HLA class I and class II types were available, the types were taken from metadata supplied by the sample provider, not from assay-based typing. Samples came from the ongoing ImmuneRACE study (first 160 participants) plus 1,254 subjects from 6 global collaborators. The dataset comprised deeply sampled blood TCRbeta repertoires from subjects exposed to, actively infected with, or recovered from COVID-19. The sample metadata nearly always contained a de-identified subject ID, COVID-19 status, age in years and sex. The material from the prospective study consisted of cDNA or gDNA derived from T cells, B-cell-depleted T cells, or PBMCs. The repertoires were released in a freely available public database intended as a resource for research on the immune response to SARS-CoV-2.

Overall study outcomes, separate from this receptor: Clinical and demographic metadata were provided uncurated, with the amount varying by source and participant.

Whole blood was collected in K2EDTA tubes by collaborating institutions according to the institutions' own protocols. For TCRbeta analysis, collaborators shipped samples in one of three forms: frozen whole blood, isolated PBMCs, or DNA extracted from either of those sample types. The rearrangement joined TRBV27 to TRBJ1-5, with no D gene named confidently. This clonotype was obtained from a man aged 45-65 years with active or convalescent COVID-19. Sequencing was performed on peripheral blood. The CDR3 corresponds to CASSFGPDQPQHF. The DNA sequence is given as TGTGCCAGCAGTTTTGGCCCTGATCAGCCCCAGCATTTT.